The 30 T cell receptor beta chains reported below all come from one sample, sequenced in a study of identical twins (dated by TCRdb to 2016 to 2017). The library was prepared using 5' RACE. Reads for this sample came from an Illumina HiSeq 2000. TCRdb passed the public sequencing reads through fastp at Q25 and MiXCR, retaining productive beta sequences. Records with the same CDR3 protein are collapsed into one entry carrying the most frequent genes and DNA. Present in this sample are roughly 700,000 distinct CDR3 sequences, 8.6% of which were seen just once. 0.98% of the sample goes to the ten largest clones. The sample was also linked to a second study, of yellow fever vaccine responses in identical twins.

The specimen sequenced was PBMCs. The receptors originated from a woman aged 18 to 35 in good health.

The gene calls are TRBV28 and TRBJ2-5, with 7 positions matching TRBD2. The V segment lost 5 bases and the J segment 3 bases; nucleotides outside the gene matches: 9. Per germline, CDR1 MDHEN and CDR2 SYDVKM. CDR3 length: 15 residues. The CDR3 region has the DNA TGTGCCAGCAGTCTCTATGGGGGGGTGGAAGAGACCCAGTACTTC. Amino acid sequence: CASSLYGGVEETQYF.

This chain uses TRBV5-1 with TRBJ1-4; possibly TRBD1 for D (6 bases). Trimming took off 3 bases at V and 3 bases at J, with 12 bases between the two ends. The CDR3 contains 15 residues. The germline gives CDR1 SGHRS, CDR2 YFSETQ. The CDR3 loop is CASSSDRTPNEKLFF. CDR3 in DNA: TGCGCCAGCAGCTCTGACAGGACCCCTAATGAAAAACTGTTTTTT.

The chain carries TRBV7-9 and TRBJ1-1; D may be TRBD1 (6 bases). In germline, CDR1 is SEHNR, CDR2 FQNEAQ (reference sequence). The V end lost 5 bases, the J end lost 0 bases, and 10 bases lay between the germline ends. The CDR3 is made up of 14 amino acids. The CDR3 sequence is CASSTQGMNTEAFF. CDR3 in DNA: TGTGCCAGCAGCACTCAGGGGATGAACACTGAAGCTTTCTTT.

This clonotype was seen a few times. The chain joins TRBV4-3 to TRBJ1-2, with D perhaps TRBD1 (6 bases). Germline-derived CDR1 and CDR2 are LGHNA and YSLEER. V shed 0 bases and J shed 4 bases, with 15 bases lying between them. The CDR3 contains 16 residues. The CDR3 DNA reads as TGCGCCAGCAGCCAAGATCTTCAAAAGGACAGCTATGGCTACACCTTC. This translates into CASSQDLQKDSYGYTF.

This chain connects TRBV6-2 or TRBV6-3 to TRBJ1-1; tentative D call: TRBD1 (6 bases). The V gene's germline CDR1 is MNHEY and CDR2 SVGEGT. With 10 bases removed from V and 7 bases from J, the gap between germline ends came to 13 bases. The CDR3 consists of 11 residues. This CDR3 is CATTQGIEAFF. CDR3 DNA: TGTGCCACCACACAGGGTATTGAAGCTTTCTTT.

The gene calls are TRBV5-1 and TRBJ2-7, with unresolved D. There are 14 residues in the CDR3. Germline-derived CDR1 and CDR2 are SGHRS and YFSETQ. V lost 0 bases to trimming and J lost 2 bases, with 9 bases between them. CDR3 coding DNA: TGCGCCAGCAGCTTGGAGGGATCCCCCTACGAGCAGTACTTC. It translates to CASSLEGSPYEQYF.

This clonotype was observed a handful of times. The rearrangement joins TRBV24-1 to TRBJ2-2; D perhaps matches TRBD1 (5 bases). The germline V gene has CDR1 KGHDR and CDR2 SFDVKD. The CDR3 is 15 amino acids. V was cut by 0 bases and J by 1 base, with 5 bases left in between. CDR3 nucleotide sequence: TGTGCCACCAGTGATTTGGGACAGAACACCGGGGAGCTGTTTTTT. Amino acid sequence: CATSDLGQNTGELFF.

The chain carries TRBV4-3 and TRBJ2-5; 11 bases fit TRBD2. CDR1 LGHNA and CDR2 YSLEER come from the germline V gene. The CDR3 spans 16 residues. V dropped 0 bases and J dropped 4; count of bases not matched to a gene: 4. CDR3 DNA sequence: TGCGCCAGCAGCCAAGATAAACTAGCGGGAGCAGAGACCCAGTACTTC. Translating it yields CASSQDKLAGAETQYF.

This clonotype was counted between two and nine times. The chain uses TRBV4-2 and TRBJ2-3, with TRBD1 matching 11 bases. The V gene end was trimmed by 0 bases and the J gene end by 7 bases; junction bases not matched to a gene: 6. Germline CDR1 reads LGHNA; CDR2 reads YNFKEQ. The CDR3 totals 16 residues. The CDR3, as DNA: TGTGCCAGCAGCCAAGATAGGACAGGGGGCGCCAATACGCAGTATTTT. Protein product: CASSQDRTGGANTQYF.

This clonotype was seen only a few times. The chain has TRBV7-2 and TRBJ2-2; 8 bases fit TRBD2. Germline loops: CDR1 SGHTA, CDR2 FQGNSA. This CDR3 comprises 17 residues. V gave up 6 bases and J gave up 2 bases; unmatched junction bases: 11. Written as DNA, the CDR3 is TGTGCCAGCAGAGAGAGACCGGGACTAGAAAACACCGGGGAGCTGTTTTTT. Its protein is CASRERPGLENTGELFF. The full variable domain, its missing parts supplied by reference TRBV7-2 and TRBJ2-2, is GAGVSQSPSNKVTEKGKDVELRCDPISGHTALYWYRQSLGQGLEFLIYFQGNSAPDKSGLPSDRFSAERTGGSVSTLTIQRTQQEDSAVYLCASRERPGLENTGELFFGEGSRLTVL.

This clonotype was recorded at least ten times. The V and J genes are TRBV12-3 or TRBV12-4 and TRBJ1-2, with D uncertain. There are 13 residues in the CDR3. Trimming shortened V by 9 bases and J by 4 bases, and 15 bases separated the two germline ends. CDR3 in DNA: TGTGCCAGTCGACCGGAGCAGCTCTATGGCTACACCTTC. Protein product: CASRPEQLYGYTF.

This clonotype showed up many times. The chain carries TRBV20-1 and TRBJ2-5; 7 bases fit TRBD2. V shed 4 bases, J shed 5 bases, and the junction held 13 bases outside the gene matches. There are 15 residues in the CDR3. Germline assignment: CDR1 DFQATT and CDR2 SNEGSKA (reference sequence). Here the CDR3 DNA reads TGCAGTGCTACGACTAGCCGGGGGGTTTGGGAGACCCAGTACTTC. Residues: CSATTSRGVWETQYF.

The chain uses TRBV7-9 and TRBJ2-1; 13 positions agree with TRBD2. The germline CDR1 and CDR2 sequences are SEHNR and FQNEAQ (reference sequence). CDR3 length equals 16 residues. V was clipped by 5 bases and J by 5 bases; unmatched bases: 6. The CDR3 spells CASSPLAGGPHNEQFF. As DNA, the CDR3 is TGTGCCAGCAGCCCACTAGCGGGGGGGCCACACAATGAGCAGTTCTTC.

In its sample, this clonotype was seen a few times. V usage is TRBV4-3 and J usage is TRBJ2-7; TRBD2 matches 10 bases. The V gene end was trimmed by 8 bases and the J gene end by 5 bases; junction bases not matched to a gene: 9. The CDR3 spans 14 residues. CDR1 and CDR2 (germline): LGHNA, YSLEER. The CDR3 spells CASGLAAGKNEQYF. CDR3 bases: TGCGCCAGCGGACTAGCGGCGGGGAAAAACGAGCAGTACTTC.

In this sample, this clonotype turned up many times. This rearrangement joins TRBV7-3 to TRBJ2-2; D may correspond to TRBD1 or TRBD2 (6 bases each). Trimming cost V 5 bases and J 7 bases, with 14 bases left between them. Germline V gene lookup returns CDR1 SGHTA and CDR2 FQGTGA. The CDR3 consists of 14 residues. The CDR3 region has the DNA TGTGCCAGCAGCCAACAGGAGGGGGTCGGGGAGCTGTTTTTT. Translated: CASSQQEGVGELFF.

This clonotype occurred a few times. The chain combines TRBV20-1 with TRBJ2-3; 10 bases are a match to TRBD1. V lost 5 bases to trimming and J lost 2 bases; unmatched junction nucleotides: 7. From germline, CDR1 is DFQATT and CDR2 SNEGSKA (reference sequence). This CDR3 contains 15 residues. Here the CDR3 reads CSAAGTGVFTDTQYF. The DNA for the CDR3 is TGCAGTGCTGCCGGGACAGGGGTCTTCACAGATACGCAGTATTTT.

There are a few counts of this clonotype. The chain is built from TRBV5-6 and TRBJ2-2; no clear D. The CDR3 covers 14 residues. V was trimmed by 2 bases and J by 4 bases, leaving 9 bases between them. Germline CDR1 and CDR2: SGHDT and YYEEEE. DNA of the CDR3: TGTGCCAGCAGCTTAACGGTCTCCACCGGGGAGCTGTTTTTT. As protein: CASSLTVSTGELFF. The full variable domain, completed using reference TRBV5-6 and TRBJ2-2, is DAGVTQSPTHLIKTRGQQVTLRCSPKSGHDTVSWYQQALGQGPQFIFQYYEEEERQRGNFPDRFSGHQFPNYSSELNVNALLLGDSALYLCASSLTVSTGELFFGEGSRLTVL.

This clonotype has just a few counts. The chain employs TRBV3-1 and TRBJ2-5; 11 bases map to TRBD1. This CDR3 has 17 amino acids. Trimming took 2 bases from V and 3 from J; bases not matched to a gene: 8. Germline CDR1 and CDR2: LGHDT and YNNKEL (reference sequence). This CDR3 reads CASSQRTGGFSEETQYF. The CDR3 nucleotides read TGTGCCAGCAGCCAACGGACAGGGGGCTTTTCGGAAGAGACCCAGTACTTC.

This clonotype occurred a few times. At one boundary the junction diverges from the germline segment, which might be a read error. The V call is TRBV12-3 or TRBV12-4, the J call TRBJ2-5, with a weak D call TRBD1 (5 bases). CDR3 size: 15 residues. The CDR3 DNA reads as TGTGCCAGCACTTTAGGGGTTATCAAGGGAGAGACCCAGTACTTC. As protein: CASTLGVIKGETQYF.

This clonotype was counted only a few times. The chain combines TRBV5-1 with TRBJ2-3, with TRBD2 identical over 8 bases. This CDR3 region has 15 residues. CDR1 is SGHRS, CDR2 YFSETQ, per germline. The trim removed 2 bases at V and 1 base at J, leaving 3 bases unmatched. The CDR3 DNA reads as TGCGCCAGCAGCTTTAGCGGGGCGGGCACAGATACGCAGTATTTT. Translating gives CASSFSGAGTDTQYF.

This clonotype was seen only a few times. The V and J genes are TRBV20-1 and TRBJ1-5; TRBD1 matches 7 bases. This CDR3 contains 13 residues. The V segment lost 6 bases and the J segment 7 bases; nucleotides outside the gene matches: 9. Germline lookup yields CDR1 DFQATT and CDR2 SNEGSKA (reference sequence). CDR3 region: CSARTGQDQPQHF. CDR3 nucleotides: TGCAGTGCCCGGACAGGTCAGGACCAGCCCCAGCATTTT.

This clonotype was counted a few times. The gene calls are TRBV12-3 or TRBV12-4 and TRBJ2-3; the match to TRBD2 covers 14 bases. The CDR3 covers 17 residues. V trimming: 6 bases; J trimming: 4 bases; junction bases outside the gene matches: 9. The CDR3 DNA reads TGTGCCAGCAGCAGGGAGACTAGCGGGAGGGGGGCAGATACGCAGTATTTT. Protein product: CASSRETSGRGADTQYF.

V is TRBV20-1 and J is TRBJ2-7; TRBD1 matches 9 bases. The V gene's germline CDR1 is DFQATT and CDR2 SNEGSKA (reference sequence). With 6 bases clipped from V and 2 bases from J, the junction kept 8 bases outside the gene matches. The CDR3 consists of 14 residues. This chain's CDR3 is CSARGDREAYEQYF. As DNA, the CDR3 is TGCAGTGCCAGGGGGGACAGGGAGGCCTACGAGCAGTACTTC.

The chain joins TRBV12-3 or TRBV12-4 to TRBJ2-5; TRBD2 agrees at 7 bases. J gave up 3 bases and V 3 bases, and 7 bases lay outside the gene matches. This CDR3 has 15 amino acids. The DNA for the CDR3 is TGTGCCAGCAGTTTTGACAGCGGGGCAAAAGAGACCCAGTACTTC. Protein product: CASSFDSGAKETQYF.

Ten or more counts support this clonotype. V is TRBV7-2 and J is TRBJ2-5, with D uncertain. Germline values: CDR1 SGHTA, CDR2 FQGNSA. The CDR3 contains 14 residues. Trimming pared 3 bases from V and 1 base from J, leaving 9 bases between. The chain's CDR3 is CASSFAGPQETQYF. For the CDR3, the DNA is TGTGCCAGCAGCTTCGCCGGGCCCCAAGAGACCCAGTACTTC.

CDR3 sequence (DNA): TGTGCCAGCAAAATACAACAGGGGGCTGGAGATACGCAGTATTTT. Translation: CASKIQQGAGDTQYF. The chain carries TRBV28 and TRBJ2-3; 9 bases map to TRBD1. The V segment lost 7 bases and the J segment 5 bases; nucleotides outside the gene matches: 10. The CDR3 loop spans 15 amino acids. Germline lookup yields CDR1 MDHEN and CDR2 SYDVKM.

This clonotype occurred many times. The chain is built from TRBV6-2 or TRBV6-3 and TRBJ1-5, with TRBD1 matching 7 bases. This CDR3 has 14 amino acids. Germline-derived CDR1 and CDR2 are MNHEY and SVGEGT. V gave up 2 bases and J gave up 10 bases; unmatched junction bases: 8. CDR3 nucleotides: TGTGCCAGCAGTTACGGACAGGCGGGTGAACCCCAGCATTTT. This encodes CASSYGQAGEPQHF.

The V gene is TRBV20-1, the J gene TRBJ1-2; D uncertain. The germline V gene encodes CDR1 DFQATT and CDR2 SNEGSKA (reference sequence). The V end lost 5 bases, the J end lost 4 bases, and 11 bases lay between the germline ends. The CDR3 is 12 residues long. CDR3 loop: CSAAVIGYGYTF. In DNA form, the CDR3 reads TGCAGTGCTGCCGTAATCGGCTATGGCTACACCTTC.

This clonotype was counted a few times. V usage is TRBV7-2 and J usage is TRBJ1-2; D gene unclear. This CDR3 has 15 residues. V shed 2 bases and J shed 7 bases, with 17 bases lying between them. In germline, CDR1 is SGHTA, CDR2 FQGNSA. The chain's CDR3 is CASSLYKGTGRGYTF. CDR3 coding DNA: TGTGCCAGCAGCTTATACAAGGGAACGGGTCGTGGCTACACCTTC.

This clonotype was counted between two and nine times. V and J are TRBV5-1 and TRBJ2-3; D possibly matches TRBD1 or TRBD2 (6 bases each). CDR3 length: 16 residues. The germline V and J ends were trimmed by 3 bases and 0 bases, with 14 bases remaining between them. Germline loops: CDR1 SGHRS, CDR2 YFSETQ. The DNA for the CDR3 is TGCGCCAGCAGCTCCCCGGACAGCGGGAGCACAGATACGCAGTATTTT. Amino acid sequence: CASSSPDSGSTDTQYF.